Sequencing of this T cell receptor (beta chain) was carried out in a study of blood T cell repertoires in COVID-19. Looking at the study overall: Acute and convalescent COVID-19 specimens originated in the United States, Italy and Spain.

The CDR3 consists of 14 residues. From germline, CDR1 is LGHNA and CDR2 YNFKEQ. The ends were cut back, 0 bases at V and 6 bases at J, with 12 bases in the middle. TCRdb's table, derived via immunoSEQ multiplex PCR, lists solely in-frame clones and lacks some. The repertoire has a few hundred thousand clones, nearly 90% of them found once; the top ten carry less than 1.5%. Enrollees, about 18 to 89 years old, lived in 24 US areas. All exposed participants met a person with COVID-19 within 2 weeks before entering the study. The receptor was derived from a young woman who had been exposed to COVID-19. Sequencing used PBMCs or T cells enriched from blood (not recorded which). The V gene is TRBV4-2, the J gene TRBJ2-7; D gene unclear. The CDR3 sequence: CASSQDRANGEQYF. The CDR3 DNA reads TGTGCCAGCAGCCAAGATAGAGCCAACGGCGAGCAGTACTTC.